The entry that follows covers one TCR beta chain sequence. Trimming removed 4 bases at V and 6 bases at J, with 10 bases between. Germline values: CDR1 MGHRA, CDR2 YSYEKL. The CDR3 runs to 12 residues. PCR used 60 Vbeta primers and 13 Jbeta primers. Generated by immunoSEQ multiplex PCR, the TCRdb table keeps only in-frame clones and is missing some. The sample comprises approximately 210,000 clones, over 80% of which are singletons, and 1% to 1.5% rests with the top ten. This entry belongs to a study of cytomegalovirus exposure and HLA in healthy donors. The TCR sequence derives from a man aged 25 to 45 in good health and CMV-seronegative. Sample: PBMCs. The chain employs TRBV4-1 and TRBJ2-7, with unresolved D. The CDR3 loop reads CASSPNSFEQYF. In DNA, the CDR3 is TGCGCCAGCAGCCCCAATAGCTTCGAGCAGTACTTC.